These 21 T cell receptor beta chains originate from one sample sequenced in a study of beta chain features in type 1 diabetes. Findings and limits, study-wide: Type 1 diabetes patients had moderately but significantly shorter TCRB CDR3s in all four CD4+ subsets.

Antigens of these TCRs are unknown. The authors reverse transcribed all of the isolated RNA, so sequencing captured expressed TCRB transcripts. Assay used: immunoSEQ multiplex PCR; TCRdb lists only in-frame clones, some missing. This table holds around 310,000 clones, roughly 12% found once. Sequencing used naive CD4+ T cells from blood. The receptors were gathered from a woman aged 18-29 years with type 1 diabetes.

This clone has a handful of counts. The CDR3 region is CASSFSSGSSYEQYF. CDR3 DNA: TGTGCCAGCAGCTTCTCTAGCGGAAGCTCCTACGAGCAGTACTTC. The chain combines TRBV11-2 with TRBJ2-7, with TRBD2 identical over 7 bases. The CDR3 extends over 15 amino acids. The V gene end was trimmed by 3 bases and the J gene end by 0 bases; junction bases not matched to a gene: 5. Germline V gene lookup returns CDR1 SGHAT and CDR2 FQNNGV. The full variable domain, with the rest looked up from reference TRBV11-2 and TRBJ2-7, is EAGVAQSPRYKIIEKRQSVAFWCNPISGHATLYWYQQILGQGPKLLIQFQNNGVVDDSQLPKDRFSAERLKGVDSTLKIQPAKLEDSAVYLCASSFSSGSSYEQYFGPGTRLTVT.

This sequence joins TRBV5-1 and TRBJ1-1; TRBD1 matches at 10 bases. This CDR3 has 14 amino acids. Losses at the gene ends were 3 bases for V and 4 bases for J; bases not matched to a gene: 3. Germline values: CDR1 SGHRS, CDR2 YFSETQ. CDR3 sequence: CASSSRDRGTEAFF. The CDR3, as DNA: TGCGCCAGCAGCTCCCGGGACAGGGGCACTGAAGCTTTCTTT.

V gene TRBV27 combines with J gene TRBJ2-7; TRBD2 matches at 11 bases. The CDR3 sequence is 15 residues long. Germline CDR1 MNHEY, CDR2 SMNVEV (reference sequence). Trimming cost V 8 bases and J 0 bases; bases outside gene matches: 6. CDR3 sequence reads: CASGTSGGSSYEQYF. The CDR3 region has the DNA TGTGCCAGCGGAACTAGCGGGGGTTCCTCCTACGAGCAGTACTTC.

This clone was observed a few times. The V call is TRBV7-9, the J call TRBJ2-7; D unclear. The germline gives CDR1 SEHNR, CDR2 FQNEAQ (reference sequence). The CDR3 runs to 11 residues. V dropped 6 bases and J dropped 0 bases, with 3 bases sitting between them. The CDR3 bases are TGTGCCAGCAGGAGCTCCTACGAGCAGTACTTC. Protein product: CASRSSYEQYF.

The gene calls are TRBV11-2 and TRBJ2-1; the D gene is possibly TRBD1 (5 bases). Germline CDR1 is SGHAT and CDR2 is FQNNGV. The length of the CDR3 is 12 residues. V was trimmed by 2 bases and J by 7 bases, leaving 6 bases between them. The CDR3 DNA reads TGTGCCAGCAGCTTACAGGGAAATGAGCAGTTCTTC. Amino acids: CASSLQGNEQFF.

This chain links TRBV5-4 with TRBJ2-2; 15 bases are shared with TRBD2. The germline V gene has CDR1 SGHNT and CDR2 YYREEE (reference sequence). Trimming at V came to 2 bases and at J to 3 bases, leaving 2 bases not matched to a gene. The CDR3 runs to 17 residues. The CDR3 DNA reads TGTGCCAGCAGCTTCAGGACTAGCGGGAGGGACACCGGGGAGCTGTTTTTT. Its translation is CASSFRTSGRDTGELFF. The full variable domain, its missing parts supplied by reference TRBV5-4 and TRBJ2-2, is ETGVTQSPTHLIKTRGQQVTLRCSSQSGHNTVSWYQQALGQGPQFIFQYYREEENGRGNFPPRFSGLQFPNYSSELNVNALELDDSALYLCASSFRTSGRDTGELFFGEGSRLTVL.

This clone has a handful of counts. At one end, the junction sequence differs from germline, possibly due to a read error. This rearrangement joins TRBV4-3 to TRBJ1-5, with D perhaps TRBD1 (5 bases). The CDR3 totals 16 residues. From germline, CDR1 is LGHNA and CDR2 YSLEER. For the CDR3, the DNA is TGCGCCAGCAGCAAAGAGGCAGGGTACGCCAATCAGCCCCAGCATTTT. It specifies CASSKEAGYANQPQHF.

V is TRBV10-3 and J is TRBJ2-5; TRBD2 agrees at 8 bases. The CDR3 runs 16 residues. Germline-derived CDR1 and CDR2 are ENHRY and SYGVKD. The junction had 4 bases not matched to a gene; V was cut back by 0 bases and J by 1 base. The CDR3 region is CAISESVAGTQETQYF. As DNA, the CDR3 is TGTGCCATCAGTGAGTCGGTAGCGGGGACCCAAGAGACCCAGTACTTC.

This clone has just a few counts. Here the CDR3 reads CASSPWSGNTEAFF. Here the CDR3 DNA reads TGTGCCAGCAGCCCATGGTCGGGGAACACTGAAGCTTTCTTT. The V gene is TRBV5-4, the J gene TRBJ1-1; D is uncertain. The germline CDR1 and CDR2 sequences are SGHNT and YYREEE (reference sequence). The CDR3 totals 14 residues. The V end was cut by 4 bases, the J end by 1 base, with 11 bases between.

The chain links TRBV4-3 to TRBJ2-6, with D possibly being TRBD1 (6 bases). Trimming took 1 base from V and 0 from J, leaving 10 bases between them. This CDR3 has 17 residues. From germline, CDR1 is LGHNA and CDR2 YSLEER. CDR3 sequence (DNA): TGCGCCAGCAGCCAAGGACAGGCCCGCTCTGGGGCCAACGTCCTGACTTTC. Amino acid sequence: CASSQGQARSGANVLTF.

This clone turned up a few times. The gene calls are TRBV14 and TRBJ2-1; 10 nucleotides align to TRBD2. CDR1 SGHDN and CDR2 FVKESK come from the germline V gene. The CDR3 extends over 16 amino acids. V shed 3 bases, J shed 10 bases, and the junction held 12 bases outside the gene matches. CDR3 nucleotides: TGTGCCAGCAGCCAGGCGGGACTAGCGCCCACCGGGGAGCAGTTCTTC. Its protein is CASSQAGLAPTGEQFF.

The chain has TRBV25-1 and TRBJ2-1; 9 positions match TRBD2. CDR1 MGHDK and CDR2 SYGVNS come from the germline V gene. The V gene end was trimmed by 5 bases and the J gene end by 1 base; junction bases not matched to a gene: 3. This CDR3 has 15 residues. The CDR3 sequence: CASSKLAGSYNEQFF. The CDR3 DNA follows: TGTGCCAGCAGTAAACTAGCGGGTTCCTACAATGAGCAGTTCTTC.

There are a few counts of this clone. This chain uses TRBV10-3 with TRBJ1-5; D possibly corresponds to TRBD1 (5 bases). The germline V and J ends were trimmed by 10 bases and 4 bases, with 14 bases remaining between them. The CDR3 has 13 amino acids. Germline lookup yields CDR1 ENHRY and CDR2 SYGVKD. As DNA, the CDR3 is TGTGCCACCCGGACACTTTTAAATCAGCCCCAGCATTTT. Translated: CATRTLLNQPQHF.

The rearrangement links TRBV11-2 to TRBJ2-3; TRBD1 aligns across 10 bases. Germline V lookup: CDR1 SGHAT, CDR2 FQNNGV. The ends lost 3 bases at V and 0 bases at J; junction bases unmatched: 3. The CDR3 runs to 16 residues. The CDR3 sequence is CASSLTGGLSTDTQYF. The CDR3 coding sequence is TGTGCCAGCAGCTTGACAGGGGGCCTAAGCACAGATACGCAGTATTTT.

CDR3 amino acids: CASSQGSQAKNIQYF. The DNA for the CDR3 is TGCGCCAGCAGCCAAGGTAGTCAAGCCAAAAACATTCAGTACTTC. The V call is TRBV4-1, the J call TRBJ2-4; D uncertain. Looked up from germline, CDR1 is MGHRA and CDR2 is YSYEKL. This CDR3 contains 15 residues. Trimming removed 1 base from V and 0 bases from J, with 7 bases in between.

This clone has just a few counts. CDR3 in amino acids: CASSKGLAYEQYF. The CDR3 DNA sequence: TGTGCCAGTAGTAAGGGACTAGCCTACGAGCAGTACTTC. V gene TRBV19 combines with J gene TRBJ2-7; TRBD2 matches at 8 bases. This CDR3 is 13 amino acids long. J lost 2 bases, V lost 4 bases, and 1 base had no gene match. CDR1 and CDR2 from the germline V gene are LNHDA and SQIVND (reference sequence).

In this sample, this clone turned up a few times. This chain links TRBV10-3 with TRBJ1-2, with D unclear. The CDR3 covers 12 residues. Per the germline V gene, CDR1 is ENHRY and CDR2 is SYGVKD. V lost 8 bases, J lost 7 bases, and 14 bases lay in between. CDR3 residues: CAISEGEGGYTF. The CDR3 nucleotides are TGTGCCATCTCAGAGGGAGAGGGTGGCTACACCTTC.

The chain combines TRBV28 with TRBJ2-7; D perhaps matches TRBD2 (6 bases). The ends were cut back, 8 bases at V and 0 bases at J, with 14 bases in the middle. The germline gives CDR1 MDHEN, CDR2 SYDVKM. This CDR3 has 14 residues. CDR3 region: CASEESGHSYEQYF. Written as DNA, the CDR3 is TGTGCCAGCGAAGAAAGCGGGCACTCCTACGAGCAGTACTTC.

In its sample, this clone was seen a few times. The chain joins TRBV4-1 to TRBJ1-2; D gene uncertain. Germline CDR1 reads MGHRA; CDR2 reads YSYEKL. V was clipped by 4 bases and J by 8 bases, with 17 bases between them. This CDR3 is 14 amino acids long. As DNA, the CDR3 is TGCGCCAGCAGCCGTCCGGAACGGAGTGCGGGCTACACCTTC. Protein sequence: CASSRPERSAGYTF.

Concerning this clone itself: Other DNA sequences in this specimen translate into the identical CDR3. The DNA for the CDR3 is TGTGCCAGCTCACCATCTCCTCAAGAGACCCAGTACTTC. Translating it yields CASSPSPQETQYF. The chain couples TRBV18 to TRBJ2-5; D is ambiguous. V shed 2 bases and J shed 2 bases, with 6 bases lying between them. Per the germline V gene, CDR1 is KGHSH and CDR2 is LQKENI. CDR3 length equals 13 residues.

This clone appeared a few times. The rearrangement joins TRBV30 to TRBJ2-1; 14 bases are shared with TRBD2. This CDR3 is built from 19 residues. Germline V gives CDR1 GTSNPN, CDR2 SVGIG (reference sequence). The ends lost 3 bases at V and 0 bases at J; junction bases unmatched: 10. Here the CDR3 DNA reads TGTGCCTGGAGAATAGGGACTAGCGGGAGTCCGTACTCCTACAATGAGCAGTTCTTC. Translated: CAWRIGTSGSPYSYNEQFF.